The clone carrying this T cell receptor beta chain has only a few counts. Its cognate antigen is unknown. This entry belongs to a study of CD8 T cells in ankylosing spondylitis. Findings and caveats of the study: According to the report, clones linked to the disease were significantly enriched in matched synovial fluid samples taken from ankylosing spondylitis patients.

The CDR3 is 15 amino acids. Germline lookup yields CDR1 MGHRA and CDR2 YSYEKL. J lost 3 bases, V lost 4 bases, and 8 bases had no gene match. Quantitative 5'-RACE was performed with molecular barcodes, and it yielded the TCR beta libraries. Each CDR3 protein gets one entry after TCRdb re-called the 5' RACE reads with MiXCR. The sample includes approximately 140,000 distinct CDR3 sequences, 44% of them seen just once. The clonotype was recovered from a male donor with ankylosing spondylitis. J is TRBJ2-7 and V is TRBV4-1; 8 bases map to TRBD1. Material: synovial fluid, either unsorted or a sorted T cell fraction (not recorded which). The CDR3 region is CASSLRGQGDYEQYF. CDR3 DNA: TGCGCCAGCAGCCTCCGCGGACAGGGTGACTACGAGCAGTACTTC.